What follows are 32 T cell receptor beta chains derived from one specimen sequenced in a study of T cell responses to AZD1222 COVID-19 vaccine. This table comes from immunoSEQ multiplex PCR, and its TCRdb copy is limited to in-frame clones, with some not included. The table lists 85,000 to 130,000 clones, 90% of them singletons, with around 7.6% in the top ten. The specimen comprised peripheral blood, sampled 28 days after the second AZD1222 dose. These receptors all come from an adult who received the AZD1222 COVID-19 vaccine.

The J gene is TRBJ2-5, the V gene TRBV7-2; no firm D call. CDR3 length: 14 amino acids. The V and J ends lost 1 base and 2 bases respectively, with 8 bases between them. Germline V gene lookup returns CDR1 SGHTA and CDR2 FQGNSA. CDR3 nucleotide sequence: TGTGCCAGCAGCTTAGAGGCGCCTCAAGAGACCCAGTACTTC. As protein: CASSLEAPQETQYF.

This clone has just one count. The chain uses TRBV7-2 and TRBJ2-5; D uncertain. Germline lookup yields CDR1 SGHTA and CDR2 FQGNSA. V was trimmed by 6 bases and J by 5 bases, leaving 10 bases between them. The CDR3 length is 12 residues. As DNA, the CDR3 is TGTGCCAGCAGTCCCGACCGGGAGACCCAGTACTTC. This encodes CASSPDRETQYF.

V usage is TRBV4-3 and J usage is TRBJ2-7; D unresolved. This CDR3 has 13 residues. The V end lost 4 bases, the J end lost 5 bases, and 12 bases lay between the germline ends. Looked up from germline, CDR1 is LGHNA and CDR2 is YSLEER. The CDR3 nucleotides read TGCGCCAGCAGCCTTGAAAGGTACCACGAGCAGTACTTC. Encoded protein: CASSLERYHEQYF.

This chain uses TRBV6-2 or TRBV6-3 with TRBJ1-3; a possible D gene is TRBD1 (6 bases). V lost 5 bases, J lost 4 bases, and 18 bases lay in between. Germline CDR1 is MNHEY and CDR2 is SVGEGT. The CDR3 is 16 residues long. In nucleotides, the CDR3 is TGTGCCAGCAGTCGGGGTCCCCAGACAGGCGGAAACACCATATATTTT. This sequence encodes CASSRGPQTGGNTIYF.

This chain joins TRBV5-1 and TRBJ2-7; 8 bases are shared with TRBD1. The CDR3 has 15 amino acids. V was pared by 3 bases and J by 0 bases, with 5 bases of the junction left unmatched. Germline V CDR1 and CDR2: SGHRS, YFSETQ. DNA of the CDR3: TGCGCCAGCAGCTCCAGACAGGGGAGCTCCTACGAGCAGTACTTC. It specifies CASSSRQGSSYEQYF. The full variable domain, its missing parts supplied by reference TRBV5-1 and TRBJ2-7, is KAGVTQTPRYLIKTRGQQVTLSCSPISGHRSVSWYQQTPGQGLQFLFEYFSETQRNKGNFPGRFSGRQFSNSRSEMNVSTLELGDSALYLCASSSRQGSSYEQYFGPGTRLTVT.

The J gene is TRBJ1-2, the V gene TRBV13, with 9 bases that match TRBD1. CDR1 and CDR2 (germline): PRHDT, FYEKMQ (reference sequence). The CDR3 has 12 residues. V shed 3 bases and J 9 bases; nucleotides not matched to a gene: 2. This CDR3 is CASSLGQGSYTF. The CDR3 bases are TGTGCCAGCAGCTTGGGACAGGGAAGCTACACCTTC.

The genes are TRBV7-3 and TRBJ2-2; 9 positions match TRBD2. This CDR3 spans 17 amino acids. Germline V gene sequence: CDR1 SGHTA, CDR2 FQGTGA. The ends lost 1 base at V and 0 bases at J; junction bases unmatched: 3. The CDR3 is CASSLKRGDPNTGELFF. The DNA for the CDR3 is TGTGCCAGCAGCTTAAAGCGGGGGGACCCGAACACCGGGGAGCTGTTTTTT.

The chain employs TRBV5-1 and TRBJ2-2; 13 positions agree with TRBD2. Germline V gene lookup returns CDR1 SGHRS and CDR2 YFSETQ. The CDR3 consists of 18 residues. V lost 4 bases to trimming and J lost 1 base; unmatched junction nucleotides: 7. The CDR3 bases are TGCGCCAGCAGCAGGACTAGCGGGGGAATTGTGAACACCGGGGAGCTGTTTTTT. Amino acids: CASSRTSGGIVNTGELFF. The entire variable domain, with the rest obtained from reference TRBV5-1 and TRBJ2-2, is as follows: KAGVTQTPRYLIKTRGQQVTLSCSPISGHRSVSWYQQTPGQGLQFLFEYFSETQRNKGNFPGRFSGRQFSNSRSEMNVSTLELGDSALYLCASSRTSGGIVNTGELFFGEGSRLTVL.

V is TRBV5-1 and J is TRBJ1-5; 10 bases are a match to TRBD1. CDR3 size: 14 residues. Germline V CDR1 and CDR2: SGHRS, YFSETQ. Unmatched junction bases numbered 5, after V lost 0 bases and J lost 11 bases. The CDR3 spells CASSLEGTGVAQHF. The CDR3 nucleotides are TGCGCCAGCAGCTTGGAAGGGACAGGGGTGGCCCAGCATTTT.

The chain couples TRBV7-3 to TRBJ1-1; TRBD1 might be the D (5 bases). V lost 3 bases, J lost 6 bases, and 11 bases lay in between. CDR3 length equals 13 residues. CDR1 is SGHTA, CDR2 FQGTGA, per germline. The CDR3 spells CASSFGAGAEAFF. The CDR3, as DNA: TGTGCCAGCAGCTTCGGGGCGGGAGCTGAAGCTTTCTTT.

The chain has TRBV3-1 (or the pseudogene TRBV3-2) and TRBJ2-7; the D call may be TRBD1 or TRBD2 (5 bases each). Germline loops: CDR1 LGHDT, CDR2 YNNKEL (reference sequence). V gave up 1 base and J gave up 2 bases, with 6 bases separating them. The CDR3 totals 13 residues. CDR3: CASSQVGAYEQYF. DNA of the CDR3: TGTGCCAGCAGCCAAGTGGGGGCCTACGAGCAGTACTTC.

The V call is TRBV19, the J call TRBJ2-7; 9 bases are a match to TRBD1. The germline V gene encodes CDR1 LNHDA and CDR2 SQIVND (reference sequence). This CDR3 has 16 residues. The V and J ends lost 6 bases and 0 bases, in that order; junction bases with no gene match: 9. The CDR3 DNA sequence: TGTGCCAGTAGCTCACCGGGACAGGGTTCCTCCTACGAGCAGTACTTC. Protein sequence: CASSSPGQGSSYEQYF.

The chain employs TRBV12-3 or TRBV12-4 and TRBJ2-3; D is ambiguous. The CDR3 is 12 amino acids. V dropped 3 bases and J dropped 3 bases, with 4 bases sitting between them. Here the CDR3 DNA reads TGTGCCAGCAGTTTCGGTACAGATACGCAGTATTTT. Residues: CASSFGTDTQYF.

The J gene is TRBJ2-3, the V gene TRBV19; TRBD1 agrees at 9 bases. The CDR3 extends over 14 amino acids. CDR1 LNHDA and CDR2 SQIVND come from the germline V gene (reference sequence). V lost 7 bases to trimming and J lost 5 bases; unmatched junction nucleotides: 7. The CDR3 is CASKGDRERDTQYF. The DNA for the CDR3 is TGTGCCAGTAAGGGGGACAGGGAACGAGATACGCAGTATTTT.

This chain links TRBV6-5 with TRBJ1-4; D unclear. Germline CDR1 and CDR2: MNHEY and SVGAGI. The CDR3 has 13 residues. Trimming pared 8 bases from V and 5 bases from J, leaving 12 bases between. CDR3 nucleotides: TGTGCCAGCGCGGAACAGCGGAATGAAAAACTGTTTTTT. Its protein product is CASAEQRNEKLFF.

The chain couples TRBV14 to TRBJ2-7; maybe TRBD1 (5 bases). Trimming cost V 5 bases and J 6 bases, with 17 bases left between them. Germline values: CDR1 SGHDN, CDR2 FVKESK. The CDR3 has 14 residues. The CDR3 DNA follows: TGTGCCAGCAGCAGGCAGCCCTCAGGGATCGAGCAGTACTTC. As protein: CASSRQPSGIEQYF.

This clone was seen only once. The V and J genes are TRBV29-1 and TRBJ1-5; no clear D gene. The CDR3 spans 12 residues. Germline V gives CDR1 SQVTM, CDR2 ANQGSEA. V lost 6 bases to trimming and J lost 6 bases, with 12 bases between them. CDR3 coding DNA: TGCAGCGTGAGGGAGGGTGGTCAGCCCCAGCATTTT. Amino acids: CSVREGGQPQHF.

The chain employs TRBV7-9 and TRBJ1-4; D not certain. Deletions cut 5 bases from V and 10 bases from J, with 14 bases between. Per the germline V gene, CDR1 is SEHNR and CDR2 is FQNEAQ (reference sequence). The CDR3 contains 13 residues. CDR3 bases: TGTGCCAGCAGCCCCGGGCCCACTGGAAAACTGTTTTTT. Protein product: CASSPGPTGKLFF.

V usage is TRBV5-8 and J usage is TRBJ2-6, with 9 bases identical to TRBD1. CDR1 is SGHTS, CDR2 YDEGEE, per germline. The length of the CDR3 is 18 residues. J gave up 0 bases and V 3 bases, and 7 bases lay outside the gene matches. The CDR3 region is CASSSRDRAFSGANVLTF. The DNA for the CDR3 is TGTGCCAGCAGCTCAAGGGACAGGGCTTTCTCTGGGGCCAACGTCCTGACTTTC.

The chain has TRBV29-1 and TRBJ1-1; a possible D gene is TRBD1 (6 bases). This CDR3 spans 12 amino acids. V gave up 6 bases and J gave up 2 bases, with 10 bases separating them. Germline lookup yields CDR1 SQVTM and CDR2 ANQGSEA. CDR3 sequence: CSVLQGNTEAFF. CDR3 in DNA: TGCAGCGTCCTACAGGGAAACACTGAAGCTTTCTTT.

This clone was seen just once. This chain joins TRBV5-1 and TRBJ2-4, with 9 positions matching TRBD1. After removal of 2 bases from V and 7 bases from J, the junction contained 7 bases not matched to a gene. From germline, CDR1 is SGHRS and CDR2 YFSETQ. The CDR3 sequence is 15 residues long. For the CDR3, the DNA is TGCGCCAGCAGCTTCGACAGGGGGAGAAAGAACATTCAGTACTTC. This translates into CASSFDRGRKNIQYF.

The chain carries TRBV2 and TRBJ1-1, with D tentatively TRBD1 (6 bases). Germline V gene lookup returns CDR1 SNHLY and CDR2 FYNNEI. The length of the CDR3 is 14 residues. The V gene lost 7 bases and the J gene lost 2 bases, with 14 bases spanning the gap. As DNA, the CDR3 is TGTGCCAGCATCAAGACAGGCCAAAACACTGAAGCTTTCTTT. Its translation: CASIKTGQNTEAFF. Looking up the rest from reference TRBV2 and TRBJ1-1 gives the full variable domain: EPEVTQTPSHQVTQMGQEVILRCVPISNHLYFYWYRQILGQKVEFLVSFYNNEISEKSEIFDDQFSVERPDGSNFTLKIRSTKLEDSAMYFCASIKTGQNTEAFFGQGTRLTVV.

The chain links TRBV7-2 to TRBJ1-6; 8 nucleotides agree with TRBD1. The J segment lost 7 bases and the V segment lost 3 bases, leaving 8 bases of the junction unmatched. From germline, CDR1 is SGHTA and CDR2 FQGNSA. The CDR3 is 16 amino acids. The CDR3 DNA reads TGTGCCAGCAGCTTGGATCAGGGGGCCCGGAATTCACCCCTCCACTTT. This gives the protein CASSLDQGARNSPLHF.

The chain recombines TRBV2 with TRBJ1-5; 11 bases align to TRBD1. Germline-derived CDR1 and CDR2 are SNHLY and FYNNEI. The CDR3 length is 14 residues. Trimming cost V 8 bases and J 4 bases; bases outside gene matches: 4. The CDR3 DNA reads TGTGCCAGCGGGACAGGGGGGGGAAATCAGCCCCAGCATTTT. It translates to CASGTGGGNQPQHF.

This chain links TRBV6-1 with TRBJ1-1; D is perhaps TRBD1 (5 bases). This CDR3 comprises 15 residues. With 1 base removed from V and 1 base from J, the gap between germline ends came to 10 bases. Per germline, CDR1 MNHNS and CDR2 SASEGT. The CDR3 bases are TGTGCCAGCAGTGAAGTTCAGGGTAGGAACACTGAAGCTTTCTTT. As protein: CASSEVQGRNTEAFF.

The chain combines TRBV11-1 with TRBJ2-2; 8 bases fit TRBD2. The V gene end was trimmed by 11 bases and the J gene end by 3 bases; junction bases not matched to a gene: 8. The CDR3 runs 14 residues. The germline V gene has CDR1 SGHAT and CDR2 FQDESV (reference sequence). The CDR3, as DNA: TGTGCCGCCCGGGGGGGCTGGGACACCGGGGAGCTGTTTTTT. Its protein product is CAARGGWDTGELFF.

The J gene is TRBJ2-7, the V gene TRBV3-1 (or the pseudogene TRBV3-2); either TRBD1 or TRBD2 may supply D (6 bases each). The CDR3 runs 16 residues. The V gene's germline CDR1 is LGHDT and CDR2 YNNKEL (reference sequence). Trimming took 6 bases from V and 0 from J, leaving 18 bases between them. CDR3 sequence: CASRHLPGASSYEQYF. As DNA, the CDR3 is TGTGCCAGCAGACATCTTCCGGGGGCCAGCTCCTACGAGCAGTACTTC.

The J gene is TRBJ1-1, the V gene TRBV19, with TRBD1 matching 10 bases. V was clipped by 5 bases and J by 6 bases; unmatched bases: 9. Germline V gene sequence: CDR1 LNHDA, CDR2 SQIVND (reference sequence). The CDR3 has 15 amino acids. For the CDR3, the DNA is TGTGCCAGTAGTCTCGACAGGGGGCTTTCACCTGAAGCTTTCTTT. This sequence encodes CASSLDRGLSPEAFF.

The table lists this clone with a count of one. The J gene is TRBJ1-6, the V gene TRBV3-1 (or the pseudogene TRBV3-2); tentative D call: TRBD1 (6 bases). Between the trimmed V and J ends, which lost 5 bases and 0 bases, there was a span of 17 bases. The CDR3 loop spans 18 amino acids. Germline V gene data show CDR1 as LGHDT and CDR2 as YNNKEL (reference sequence). In DNA, the CDR3 is TGTGCCAGCAGCGGCCTCAGACAGGACAGCTCCTATAATTCACCCCTCCACTTT. This gives the protein CASSGLRQDSSYNSPLHF.

J is TRBJ2-5 and V is TRBV5-6; D remains unclear. V dropped 0 bases and J dropped 5 bases, with 2 bases sitting between them. Germline lookup yields CDR1 SGHDT and CDR2 YYEEEE. The CDR3 is made up of 11 amino acids. The CDR3 reads CASSLDETQYF. In nucleotides, the CDR3 is TGTGCCAGCAGCTTGGATGAGACCCAGTACTTC.

The chain employs TRBV3-1 (or the pseudogene TRBV3-2) and TRBJ1-2; no reliable D call. Trimming removed 2 bases from V and 4 bases from J, with 14 bases in between. CDR3 length equals 15 residues. Germline V gives CDR1 LGHDT, CDR2 YNNKEL (reference sequence). CDR3 protein: CASSQYPQKGYGYTF. The CDR3 DNA is TGTGCCAGCAGCCAATATCCCCAAAAAGGCTATGGCTACACCTTC.

The chain recombines TRBV27 with TRBJ2-7; D is ambiguous. The V gene's germline CDR1 is MNHEY and CDR2 SMNVEV (reference sequence). The CDR3 has 13 residues. V was pared by 3 bases and J by 0 bases, with 6 bases between. CDR3 bases: TGTGCCAGCAGTTTTCCGGGCTCCTACGAGCAGTACTTC. Encoded protein: CASSFPGSYEQYF.